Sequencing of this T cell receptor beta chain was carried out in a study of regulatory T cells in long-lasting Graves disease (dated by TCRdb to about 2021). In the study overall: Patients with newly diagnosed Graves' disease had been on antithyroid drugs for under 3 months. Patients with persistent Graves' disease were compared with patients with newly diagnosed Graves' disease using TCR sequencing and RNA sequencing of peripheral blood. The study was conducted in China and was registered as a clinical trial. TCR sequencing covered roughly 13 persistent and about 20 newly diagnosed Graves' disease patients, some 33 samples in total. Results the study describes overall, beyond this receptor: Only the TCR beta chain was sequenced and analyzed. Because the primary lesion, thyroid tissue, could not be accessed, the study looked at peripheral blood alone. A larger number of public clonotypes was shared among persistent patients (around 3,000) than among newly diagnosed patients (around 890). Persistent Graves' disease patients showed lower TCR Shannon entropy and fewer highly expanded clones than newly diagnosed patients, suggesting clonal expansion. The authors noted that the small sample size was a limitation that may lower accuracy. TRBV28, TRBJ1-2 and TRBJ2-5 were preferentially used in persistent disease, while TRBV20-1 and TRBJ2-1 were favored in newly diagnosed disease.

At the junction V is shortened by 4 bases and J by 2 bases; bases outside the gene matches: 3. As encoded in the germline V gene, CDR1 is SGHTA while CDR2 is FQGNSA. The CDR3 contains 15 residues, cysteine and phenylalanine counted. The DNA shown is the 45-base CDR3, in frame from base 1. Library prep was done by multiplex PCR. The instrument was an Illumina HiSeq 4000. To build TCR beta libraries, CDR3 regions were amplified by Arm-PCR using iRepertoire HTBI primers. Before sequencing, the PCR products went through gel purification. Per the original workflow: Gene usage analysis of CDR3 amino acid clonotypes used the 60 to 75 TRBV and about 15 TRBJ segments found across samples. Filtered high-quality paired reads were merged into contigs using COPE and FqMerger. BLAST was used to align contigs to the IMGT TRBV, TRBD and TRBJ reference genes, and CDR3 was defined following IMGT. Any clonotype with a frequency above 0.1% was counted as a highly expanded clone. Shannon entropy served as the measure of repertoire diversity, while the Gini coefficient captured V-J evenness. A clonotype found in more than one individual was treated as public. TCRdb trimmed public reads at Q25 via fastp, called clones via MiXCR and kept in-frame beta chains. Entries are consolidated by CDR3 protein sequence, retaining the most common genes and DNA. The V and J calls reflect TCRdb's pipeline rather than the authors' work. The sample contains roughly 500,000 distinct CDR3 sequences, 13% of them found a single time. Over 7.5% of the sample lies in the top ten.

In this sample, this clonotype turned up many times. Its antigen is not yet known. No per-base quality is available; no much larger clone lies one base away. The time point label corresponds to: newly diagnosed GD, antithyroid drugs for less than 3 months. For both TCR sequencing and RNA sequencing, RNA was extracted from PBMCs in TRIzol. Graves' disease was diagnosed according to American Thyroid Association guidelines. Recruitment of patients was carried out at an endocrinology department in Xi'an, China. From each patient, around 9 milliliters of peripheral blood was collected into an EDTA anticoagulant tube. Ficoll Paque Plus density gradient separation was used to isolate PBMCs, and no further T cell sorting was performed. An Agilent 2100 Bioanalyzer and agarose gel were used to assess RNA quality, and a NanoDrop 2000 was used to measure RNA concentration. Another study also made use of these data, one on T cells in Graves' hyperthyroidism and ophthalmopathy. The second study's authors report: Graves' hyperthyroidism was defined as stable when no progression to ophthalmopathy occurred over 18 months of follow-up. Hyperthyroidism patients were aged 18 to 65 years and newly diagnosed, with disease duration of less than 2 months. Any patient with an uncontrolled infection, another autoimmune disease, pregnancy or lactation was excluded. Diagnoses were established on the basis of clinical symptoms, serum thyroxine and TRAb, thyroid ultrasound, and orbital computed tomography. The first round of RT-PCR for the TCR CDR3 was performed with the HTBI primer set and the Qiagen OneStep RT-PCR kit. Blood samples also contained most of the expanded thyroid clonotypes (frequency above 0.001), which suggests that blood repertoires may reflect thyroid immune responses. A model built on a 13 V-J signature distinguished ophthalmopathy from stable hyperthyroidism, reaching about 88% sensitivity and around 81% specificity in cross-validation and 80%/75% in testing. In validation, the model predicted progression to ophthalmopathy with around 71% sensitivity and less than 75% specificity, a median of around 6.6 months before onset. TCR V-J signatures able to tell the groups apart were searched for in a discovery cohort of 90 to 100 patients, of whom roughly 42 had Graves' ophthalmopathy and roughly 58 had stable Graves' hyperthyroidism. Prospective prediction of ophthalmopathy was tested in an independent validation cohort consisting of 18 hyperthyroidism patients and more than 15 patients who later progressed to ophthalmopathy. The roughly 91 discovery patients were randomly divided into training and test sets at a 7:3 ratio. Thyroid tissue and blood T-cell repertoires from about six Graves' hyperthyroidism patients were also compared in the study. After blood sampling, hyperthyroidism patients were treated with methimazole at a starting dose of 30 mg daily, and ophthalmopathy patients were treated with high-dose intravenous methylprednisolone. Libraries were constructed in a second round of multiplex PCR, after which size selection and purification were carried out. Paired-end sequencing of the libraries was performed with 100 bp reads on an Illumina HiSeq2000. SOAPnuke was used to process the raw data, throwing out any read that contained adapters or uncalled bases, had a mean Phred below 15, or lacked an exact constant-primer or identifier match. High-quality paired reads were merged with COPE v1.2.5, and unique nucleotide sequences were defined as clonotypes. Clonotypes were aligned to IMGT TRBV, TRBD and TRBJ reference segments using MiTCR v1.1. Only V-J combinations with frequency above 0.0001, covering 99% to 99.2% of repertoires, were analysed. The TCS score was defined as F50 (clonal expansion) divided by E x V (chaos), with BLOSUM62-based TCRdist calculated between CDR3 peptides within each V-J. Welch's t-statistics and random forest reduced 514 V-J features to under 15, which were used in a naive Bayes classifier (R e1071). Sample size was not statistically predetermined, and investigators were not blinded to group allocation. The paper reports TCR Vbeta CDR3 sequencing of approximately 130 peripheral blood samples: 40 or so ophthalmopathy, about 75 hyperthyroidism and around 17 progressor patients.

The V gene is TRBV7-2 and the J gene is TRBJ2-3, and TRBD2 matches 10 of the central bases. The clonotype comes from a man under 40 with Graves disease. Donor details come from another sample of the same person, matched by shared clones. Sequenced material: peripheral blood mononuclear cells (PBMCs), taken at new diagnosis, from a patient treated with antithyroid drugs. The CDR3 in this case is CASSSLAGATDTQYF. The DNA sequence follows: TGTGCCAGCAGCTCCCTAGCGGGGGCCACAGATACGCAGTATTTT. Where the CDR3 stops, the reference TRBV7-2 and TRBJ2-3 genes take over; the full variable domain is GAGVSQSPSNKVTEKGKDVELRCDPISGHTALYWYRQSLGQGLEFLIYFQGNSAPDKSGLPSDRFSAERTGGSVSTLTIQRTQQEDSAVYLCASSSLAGATDTQYFGPGTRLTVL.